Listed here are 19 T cell receptor beta chains from one sample, sequenced in a study of PD-1 blockade in classical Hodgkin lymphoma. Sequenced by immunoSEQ multiplex PCR; TCRdb stores in-frame clones only, minus some. The profile shows some 8,000 clones, 77% of them singletons. Time point noted: cycle 4 day 1 (C4D1), after around six weeks of nivolumab. Following autologous stem cell transplantation, relapse occurred in every patient, and exposure to brentuximab vedotin varied. PBMCs were thawed, and CD8+ T cells were then isolated from them by magnetic negative selection. The sample in question was CD8+ T cells from blood, obtained before the fourth cycle of nivolumab. The receptor set was obtained from a human donor with classical Hodgkin lymphoma.

This clone was counted once. The V call is TRBV10-3, the J call TRBJ2-2; D remains unclear. The V gene lost 4 bases and the J gene lost 6 bases, with 6 bases spanning the gap. The CDR3 runs 12 residues. The germline gives CDR1 ENHRY, CDR2 SYGVKD. The CDR3 protein is CAISAPAGELFF. As DNA, the CDR3 is TGTGCCATCAGTGCACCAGCCGGGGAGCTGTTTTTT.

This chain links TRBV6-5 with TRBJ1-2, with D tentatively TRBD1 (5 bases). In germline, CDR1 is MNHEY, CDR2 SVGAGI. The V end lost 7 bases, the J end lost 6 bases, and 15 bases lay between the germline ends. The CDR3 has 13 residues. The CDR3 sequence: CASTSWGSDGYTF. The CDR3 coding sequence is TGTGCCAGCACCTCATGGGGGAGCGATGGCTACACCTTC.

This chain connects TRBV9 to TRBJ2-2; possible D gene TRBD2, 6 bases. Trimming cost V 6 bases and J 2 bases, with 8 bases left between them. The germline V gene encodes CDR1 SGDLS and CDR2 YYNGEE. The CDR3 is 13 amino acids. CDR3 sequence (DNA): TGTGCCAGCACCGGGAGCAACACCGGGGAGCTGTTTTTT. It codes for CASTGSNTGELFF.

The chain joins TRBV18 to TRBJ1-5, with 7 bases matching TRBD1. J gave up 4 bases and V 2 bases, and 14 bases lay outside the gene matches. Germline-derived CDR1 and CDR2 are KGHSH and LQKENI. CDR3 length equals 18 residues. The CDR3 here is CASSPGGGTAALNQPQHF. DNA of the CDR3: TGTGCCAGCTCACCAGGGGGGGGGACAGCGGCTTTAAATCAGCCCCAGCATTTT.

This chain joins TRBV4-2 and TRBJ2-7; 8 bases are shared with TRBD2. The CDR3 has 15 amino acids. The V and J ends lost 0 bases and 2 bases, in that order; junction bases with no gene match: 3. Germline CDR1 and CDR2: LGHNA and YNFKEQ. This chain's CDR3 is CASSQEGGGTYEQYF. The CDR3 DNA is TGTGCCAGCAGCCAAGAGGGCGGGGGGACCTACGAGCAGTACTTC.

The V call is TRBV19, the J call TRBJ1-1; unclear D gene. The length of the CDR3 is 15 residues. Germline V gene sequence: CDR1 LNHDA, CDR2 SQIVND (reference sequence). V gave up 5 bases and J gave up 3 bases, with 16 bases separating them. The DNA for the CDR3 is TGTGCCAGTAGTTTTCGCGCTCGCGCGGACACTGAAGCTTTCTTT. Protein product: CASSFRARADTEAFF.

The chain has TRBV28 and TRBJ1-2, with 7 positions matching TRBD1. Trimming removed 1 base from V and 7 bases from J; junction bases left unmatched: 12. This CDR3 spans 16 amino acids. Germline CDR1 is MDHEN and CDR2 is SYDVKM. CDR3 residues: CASSLYGGGAIGGYTF. The CDR3 bases are TGTGCCAGCAGTTTATATGGAGGGGGCGCAATAGGTGGCTACACCTTC.

This rearrangement joins TRBV7-3 to TRBJ1-1; 7 bases are shared with TRBD1. The CDR3 runs 13 residues. V lost 2 bases, J lost 6 bases, and 3 bases stayed unmatched. CDR1 and CDR2 (germline): SGHTA, FQGTGA. For the CDR3, the DNA is TGTGCCAGCAGCTTATACAGGGGAGCTGAAGCTTTCTTT. It codes for CASSLYRGAEAFF.

This sequence joins TRBV25-1 and TRBJ2-1; D unresolved. This CDR3 has 15 residues. Germline assignment: CDR1 MGHDK and CDR2 SYGVNS. V lost 3 bases and J lost 2, with 11 bases in between. The CDR3 is CASSDISLPYNEQFF. The CDR3 region has the DNA TGTGCCAGCAGTGATATCAGTCTGCCCTACAATGAGCAGTTCTTC.

V is TRBV7-3 and J is TRBJ2-1; TRBD1 aligns across 9 bases. V lost 2 bases and J lost 8; bases outside the gene matches: 7. From germline, CDR1 is SGHTA and CDR2 FQGTGA. This CDR3 is built from 15 residues. CDR3 bases: TGTGCCAGCAGCTTAGTGGGACAGGGTGGGGATGAGCAGTTCTTC. Amino acid sequence: CASSLVGQGGDEQFF.

This clone ranks as large. The CDR3 region is CSVAAGGRFYEQYF. Here the CDR3 DNA reads TGCAGCGTTGCAGCAGGCGGCAGGTTCTACGAGCAGTACTTC. The rearrangement joins TRBV29-1 to TRBJ2-7; no reliable D call. V lost 4 bases and J 3 bases, leaving 16 bases between the germline ends. This CDR3 region has 14 residues. Germline V lookup: CDR1 SQVTM, CDR2 ANQGSEA.

This chain joins TRBV11-1 and TRBJ2-7; 9 bases line up with TRBD1. The CDR3 spans 16 residues. CDR1 and CDR2 (germline): SGHAT, FQDESV (reference sequence). V lost 6 bases, J lost 0 bases, and 9 bases stayed unmatched. The CDR3 bases are TGTGCCAGCAGTTTAACCGGGACAGGGATCTCCTACGAGCAGTACTTC. Protein sequence: CASSLTGTGISYEQYF.

The chain has TRBV7-6 and TRBJ2-7, with D possibly being TRBD1 (6 bases). Germline V gives CDR1 SGHVS, CDR2 FNYEAQ. Trimming stripped 5 bases from V and 7 bases from J, with 21 bases between. CDR3 length equals 15 residues. The CDR3: CASSDPAQGSWEQYF. CDR3 DNA sequence: TGTGCCAGCAGCGATCCGGCACAGGGTTCCTGGGAGCAGTACTTC. The full variable domain, rest sourced from reference TRBV7-6 and TRBJ2-7, is GAGVSQSPRYKVTKRGQDVALRCDPISGHVSLYWYRQALGQGPEFLTYFNYEAQQDKSGLPNDRFSAERPEGSISTLTIQRTEQRDSAMYRCASSDPAQGSWEQYFGPGTRLTVT.

The J gene is TRBJ2-5, the V gene TRBV27; unclear D gene. Trimming took off 3 bases at V and 4 bases at J, with 3 bases between the two ends. Germline CDR1 is MNHEY and CDR2 is SMNVEV (reference sequence). This CDR3 has 11 residues. CDR3 protein: CASSLGETQYF. In nucleotides, the CDR3 is TGTGCCAGCAGTTTGGGAGAGACCCAGTACTTC.

V is TRBV27 and J is TRBJ2-7, with TRBD1 matching over 8 bases. CDR3 length: 15 residues. Germline V gene data show CDR1 as MNHEY and CDR2 as SMNVEV (reference sequence). Germline trimming cut 4 bases from V and 7 bases from J; bases unmatched to any gene: 12. The CDR3 spells CASSYGQGPPREQYF. The CDR3 DNA is TGTGCCAGCAGTTACGGACAGGGCCCCCCTAGGGAGCAGTACTTC.

This clone was seen once. The V call is TRBV7-8, the J call TRBJ2-1, with 9 nucleotides matching TRBD2. The germline V gene encodes CDR1 SGHVS and CDR2 FQNEAQ. J was trimmed by 0 bases and V by 5 bases; bases with no gene match: 8. This CDR3 comprises 17 residues. In nucleotides, the CDR3 is TGTGCCAGCAGCCAGCTCCTAGCGGGAAGCTCCTACAATGAGCAGTTCTTC. This translates into CASSQLLAGSSYNEQFF.

This chain uses TRBV7-8 with TRBJ2-1; D not resolved. The CDR3 consists of 14 residues. Trimming stripped 5 bases from V and 0 bases from J, with 8 bases between. Germline V gives CDR1 SGHVS, CDR2 FQNEAQ. CDR3 sequence reads: CASSQVSSYNEQFF. CDR3 nucleotides: TGTGCCAGCAGCCAGGTATCCTCCTACAATGAGCAGTTCTTC.

This chain connects TRBV18 to TRBJ2-5; no clear D gene. Germline V CDR1 and CDR2: KGHSH, LQKENI. The CDR3 is 15 residues long. V lost 3 bases, J lost 1 base, and 12 bases lay in between. The CDR3 reads CASSPTQRTQETQYF. The CDR3, as DNA: TGTGCCAGCTCACCTACCCAGAGGACCCAAGAGACCCAGTACTTC.

This chain uses TRBV10-3 with TRBJ2-1; 7 nucleotides line up with TRBD2. Germline loops: CDR1 ENHRY, CDR2 SYGVKD. Trimming cost V 0 bases and J 6 bases; bases outside gene matches: 8. The CDR3 loop spans 16 amino acids. The CDR3 region is CAISESAGVGFNEQFF. The CDR3 DNA sequence: TGTGCCATCAGTGAGTCCGCGGGGGTTGGGTTCAATGAGCAGTTCTTC.